The rows below give T cell receptor beta chains drawn from one sample of a study of blood T cell repertoires in COVID-19. Some clones are missing from TCRdb's copy, which holds only in-frame ones; the method was immunoSEQ multiplex PCR. The top ten hold less than 65% of the sample, which has more than 25,000 clones, about 85% seen once. Sample: peripheral blood. These receptor sequences come from a man aged 50 to 60 with active or convalescent COVID-19. Each CDR3 is given with its conserved first and last residue. The order of the fields is clone size, J gene, V gene, D gene, CDR3 DNA, CDR3 protein. D genes are given only for firm matches. A row's size may be missing; if present it is once, few, many or a size class.

>NA|TRBJ2-2|TRBV7-7|NA
TGTGCTAGCAGCTTAGGAGGGAAGGGGGAGCTGTTTTTT
CASSLGGKGELFF
>NA|TRBJ1-1|TRBV19|NA
TGTGCCACCAGGGGAAACACTGAAGCTTTCTTT
CATRGNTEAFF
>NA|TRBJ2-7|TRBV11-3|NA
TGTGCCAGCAGCTTAGATCGATTTGAGGGTCCCTGGTACGAGCAGTACTTC
CASSLDRFEGPWYEQYF
>NA|TRBJ1-2|TRBV19|TRBD1
TGTGCCAGTAGCCGAGACAGGGGCGGATATGGCTACACCTTC
CASSRDRGGYGYTF
>NA|TRBJ2-4|TRBV2|NA
TGTGCCAGCACCCTACTAAACATTCAGTACTTC
CASTLLNIQYF
>once|TRBJ1-6|TRBV7-9|TRBD1
TGTGCCAGCAGTTCCGGGACAGGGGTTTCACCCCTCCACTTT
CASSSGTGVSPLHF
>NA|TRBJ1-5|TRBV2|TRBD1
TGTGCCAGCAGACCGACAGGGGATCAGCCCCAGCATTTT
CASRPTGDQPQHF
>NA|TRBJ2-7|TRBV7-9|NA
TGTGCCAGCAGCTTGGCCGGGACACCGATCTACGAGCAGTACTTC
CASSLAGTPIYEQYF
>NA|TRBJ2-3|TRBV10-1|NA
TGCGCCAGCGGCGACGACTACACAGATACGCAGTATTTT
CASGDDYTDTQYF
>NA|TRBJ2-7|TRBV10-2|NA
TGCGCCAGCAGTGCGCGCCAGGGGCGATACGAGCAGTACTTC
CASSARQGRYEQYF
>NA|TRBJ1-5|TRBV18|TRBD1
TGTGCCAGCTCACGGCTGGGACAGGGGGGCCAGCCCCAGCATTTT
CASSRLGQGGQPQHF
>NA|TRBJ1-5|TRBV11-2|NA
TGTGCCAGCAGCTTAGATTCAGGTTTACAGCCCCAGCATTTT
CASSLDSGLQPQHF
>few|TRBJ2-7|TRBV28|NA
TGTGCCAGCAGAGACCCCTCGACTAGTTACGGCTACGAGCAGTACTTC
CASRDPSTSYGYEQYF
>once|TRBJ1-1|TRBV25-1|NA
TGTGCCAGCAGTGAAGTCAGGGTAGCGGGTTCCGGTGCCACTGAAGCTTTCTTT
CASSEVRVAGSGATEAFF
>NA|TRBJ1-6|TRBV4-1|NA
TGCGCCAGCAGCCAACACCGTCAGGGCAGGGTTAATTCACCCCTCCACTTT
CASSQHRQGRVNSPLHF
>NA|TRBJ1-2|TRBV5-4|NA
TGTGCCAGCAGACAACAGGGACCCTACTATGGCTACACCTTC
CASRQQGPYYGYTF
>NA|TRBJ2-1|TRBV7-9|NA
TGTGCCAGCAGCTGTACGCCGGGACAACCTCCTGGTGAGCAGTTCTTC
CASSCTPGQPPGEQFF
>few|TRBJ1-2|TRBV6-5|NA
TGTGCCAGCACCGACGACCCGGGGAGTGGCTACACCTTC
CASTDDPGSGYTF
>NA|TRBJ2-7|TRBV2|TRBD1
TGTGCCAGCGGACAGGGGATGCTTTCCTACGAGCAGTACTTC
CASGQGMLSYEQYF
>NA|TRBJ2-3|TRBV5-4|TRBD2
TGTGCCAGCAGCTCATTAGCGGGAGTTCGACCCACCCACACAGATACGCAGTATTTT
CASSSLAGVRPTHTDTQYF
>NA|TRBJ1-4|TRBV15|NA
TGTGCCACCAGTCCAGAGAGAGGGCTTCTTAATGAAAAACTGTTTTTT
CATSPERGLLNEKLFF
>once|TRBJ1-2|TRBV12-3/TRBV12-4|NA
TGTGCCAGCAGTTTAGGGGCCTATGGCTACACCTTC
CASSLGAYGYTF
>NA|TRBJ1-6|TRBV18|TRBD1
TGTGCCAGCTCGTCGACAGGGGCCAATAATTCACCCCTCCACTTT
CASSSTGANNSPLHF
>NA|TRBJ2-5|TRBV2|NA
TGTGCCAGTCAGACACGGAATCAAGAGACCCAGTACTTC
CASQTRNQETQYF
>NA|TRBJ2-3|TRBV19|TRBD2
TGTGCCAGTAGTATTAAGGGGAGGGAAGGCACAGATACGCAGTATTTT
CASSIKGREGTDTQYF
>NA|TRBJ2-7|TRBV15|NA
TGTGCCAATAGCCGGGATGCCCCGTCCTACGAGCAGTACTTC
CANSRDAPSYEQYF
>NA|TRBJ2-4|TRBV13|TRBD2
TGTGCCAGCAGCTTATGGCTAGCGGGAGATTGGGACATTCAGTACTTC
CASSLWLAGDWDIQYF
>NA|TRBJ1-3|TRBV12-5|TRBD1
TGTGCTAGTGGTTTGGTACAGGGGGCTGGGGCCACCATATATTTT
CASGLVQGAGATIYF
>NA|TRBJ1-4|TRBV27|TRBD1
TGTGCCAGCAGTTCCCTATGGGGACAGGGTCATGAAAAACTGTTTTTT
CASSSLWGQGHEKLFF
>NA|TRBJ1-1|TRBV7-9|TRBD1
TGTGCCAGCAGCTATACAGGGGTCAACACTGAAGCTTTCTTT
CASSYTGVNTEAFF
>few|TRBJ2-7|TRBV20-1|TRBD2
TGCAGTGCTAGTCCGGGACTAGCGGGAGCCTCCTACTTC
CSASPGLAGASYF
>NA|TRBJ1-1|TRBV3-1/TRBV3-2|NA
TGTGCCAGCAGTTTCAACGGGAAGAACACTGAAGCTTTCTTT
CASSFNGKNTEAFF
>NA|TRBJ2-7|TRBV10-1|TRBD1
TGCGCCAGCAGTGAGTCCCGGGACAGGGCCGAGCAGTACTTC
CASSESRDRAEQYF
>NA|TRBJ2-2|TRBV11-2|TRBD2
TGTGCCAGCAGCCCCCCCATGACTAGCGGGAGGGCCGCCGGGGAGCTGTTTTTT
CASSPPMTSGRAAGELFF
>NA|TRBJ1-1|TRBV2|NA
TGTGCCAGCAGTGTTGGGCCAGGGGATGCTTTCTTT
CASSVGPGDAFF
>NA|TRBJ1-5|TRBV5-4|TRBD1
TGTGCCAGCAGCTCAGCCGGGACAGCAGATCAGCCCCAGCATTTT
CASSSAGTADQPQHF
>NA|TRBJ1-2|TRBV12-5|TRBD1
TGTGCTAGTGGGGGGGAGACAGGGCGGATTCTTGGCTACACCTTC
CASGGETGRILGYTF
>NA|TRBJ2-1|TRBV5-1|NA
TGCGCCAGCAGCTCTCCGTTTGAGGGAACCGCGGGCGATGAGCAGTTCTTC
CASSSPFEGTAGDEQFF
>NA|TRBJ1-1|TRBV30|NA
TGTGCCTGGAGGCCCACAGGGAACACTGAAGCTTTCTTT
CAWRPTGNTEAFF
>once|TRBJ1-2|TRBV3-1/TRBV3-2|TRBD1
TGTGCCAGCAGCCACCGAATCGCCCGACAGGGCAAGGACTATGGCTACACCTTC
CASSHRIARQGKDYGYTF
>many|TRBJ1-5|TRBV19|NA
TGTGCCAGTAGTATCGGGGGGGGGCCTAATCAGCCCCAGCATTTT
CASSIGGGPNQPQHF
>NA|TRBJ2-7|TRBV29-1|TRBD1
TGCAGCGTTGATACCGGGACAGGGGGCTACGAGCAGTACTTC
CSVDTGTGGYEQYF
>NA|TRBJ2-1|TRBV11-3|NA
TGTGCCAGCAGCGCCCGAGCCCCTTTTTACAATGAGCAGTTCTTC
CASSARAPFYNEQFF
>NA|TRBJ1-2|TRBV12-5|NA
TGTGCTAGCCCCGAGCTCAACTATGGCTACACCTTC
CASPELNYGYTF
>NA|TRBJ1-2|TRBV12-3/TRBV12-4|NA
TGTGCCAGCAGGTACGTCGGGAGTTACGGCTACACCTTC
CASRYVGSYGYTF
>NA|TRBJ2-7|TRBV2|TRBD2
TGTGCCAGCACTCAACTAGCCGGGGGGTACGAGCAGTACTTC
CASTQLAGGYEQYF
>NA|TRBJ1-6|TRBV30|TRBD1
TGTGCCTGGAGTGTACGGGGGACAGCGGATAATTCACCCCTCCACTTT
CAWSVRGTADNSPLHF
>NA|TRBJ1-1|TRBV5-1|NA
TGCGCCAGCAGCCCAGGACAGAACACTGAAGCTTTCTTT
CASSPGQNTEAFF
>NA|TRBJ1-2|TRBV30|TRBD1
TGTGCCTGGACAGCAGGAGGGGGCGGCTATGGCTACACCTTC
CAWTAGGGGYGYTF
>NA|TRBJ1-5|TRBV28|TRBD1
TGTGCCAGCAGTACCTACAGGGGCGCAGGCAATCAGCCCCAGCATTTT
CASSTYRGAGNQPQHF
>NA|TRBJ2-2|TRBV6-4|NA
TGTGCCAGCAGGACATTTTCGAACACCGGGGAGCTGTTTTTT
CASRTFSNTGELFF
>NA|TRBJ1-2|TRBV29-1|NA
TGCAGCGTTGAAGGGTGGCAGGGAATTTTTGGCTACACCTTC
CSVEGWQGIFGYTF
>NA|TRBJ1-2|TRBV6-5|NA
TGTGCCAGCAGTTATCGTGGGCCGAGTAGTTATGGCTACACCTTC
CASSYRGPSSYGYTF
>NA|TRBJ2-1|TRBV7-2|NA
TGTGCCAGCAGGCCGGGACTTTCCTACAATGAGCAGTTCTTC
CASRPGLSYNEQFF
>NA|TRBJ1-2|TRBV14|NA
TGTGCCAGCAGCCAAGCGGGGGGATTTGGCTACACCTTC
CASSQAGGFGYTF
>NA|TRBJ1-4|TRBV28|TRBD1
TGTGCCAGCAGTTTACGACAGGGGGCCGGCGAAAAACTGTTTTTT
CASSLRQGAGEKLFF